This T cell receptor beta chain derives from a study of T cell responses to AZD1222 COVID-19 vaccine. Sequenced by immunoSEQ multiplex PCR; TCRdb stores in-frame clones only, minus some. The sample carries about 110,000 clones, around 93% recorded once. The CDR3 extends over 17 amino acids. Germline V gives CDR1 MDHEN, CDR2 SYDVKM. Between the trimmed V and J ends, which lost 3 bases and 6 bases, there was a span of 21 bases. The chain carries TRBV28 and TRBJ2-4; D is uncertain. The specimen was peripheral blood, collected 28 days after the second AZD1222 dose. The source is an adult who received the AZD1222 COVID-19 vaccine. CDR3 nucleotides: TGTGCCAGCAGTTTCTCTAGGAGACCGACACAAGGAAACATTCAGTACTTC. This gives the protein CASSFSRRPTQGNIQYF. The whole variable domain, filled in from reference TRBV28 and TRBJ2-4, reads DVKVTQSSRYLVKRTGEKVFLECVQDMDHENMFWYRQDPGLGLRLIYFSYDVKMKEKGDIPEGYSVSREKKERFSLILESASTNQTSMYLCASSFSRRPTQGNIQYFGAGTRLSVL.